This T cell receptor (beta chain) was found in a study of shared clonotypes between healthy human individuals. Study background: Used for every donor were three CD4 naive, three CD4 memory, two CD8 naive and one CD8 memory plate.

An assay was performed, and its level was deep. The table came from immunoSEQ multiplex PCR; TCRdb's copy has only in-frame clones and leaves some out. The data show 2,500,000 or so clones, approximately 90% seen once. Overall study findings and caveats: Rarefaction indicated that sorted-subset sequencing remained incomplete although depth was large.

Notes on this clone: What it binds is unknown.

The CDR3 has 14 amino acids. Trimming took 2 bases from V and 6 from J, leaving 14 bases between them. CDR1 and CDR2 (germline): MDHEN, SYDVKM. This receptor was identified in a man younger than 35 in good health. Some clones in this sample may be carry-over from other donors' samples. Source material: naive CD4+ T cells from PBMCs. The subset was: CD45RA+ positively selected. V is TRBV28 and J is TRBJ2-7, with D maybe TRBD2 (6 bases). This CDR3 reads CASSLGGRGLEQYF. Written as DNA, the CDR3 is TGTGCCAGCAGTTTAGGAGGGAGAGGGCTCGAGCAGTACTTC. Together with reference TRBV28 and TRBJ2-7, the CDR3 gives the full variable domain: DVKVTQSSRYLVKRTGEKVFLECVQDMDHENMFWYRQDPGLGLRLIYFSYDVKMKEKGDIPEGYSVSREKKERFSLILESASTNQTSMYLCASSLGGRGLEQYFGPGTRLTVT.